This T cell receptor beta chain was recorded in a study of blood T cell repertoires in COVID-19. Overall study context: Researchers got acute and convalescent COVID-19 samples from the United States, Italy and Spain. PBMCs, B-cell-depleted T cells, or T cells provided the cDNA or gDNA that made up the material.

The sample holds a few counts of this clone. Original data processing: The authors estimated nucleated cell counts from reference gene primer amplification. Generated by immunoSEQ multiplex PCR, the TCRdb table keeps only in-frame clones and is missing some. That table supplies the V and J calls and clone size; D and trimming were determined from the DNA. The sample carries about 240,000 clones, about 81% recorded once. Seattle participants joined during active infection and were tracked over time. This CDR3 comprises 15 residues. Trimming pared 5 bases from V and 4 bases from J, leaving 17 bases between. Germline V gives CDR1 MNHNY, CDR2 SVGAGI (reference sequence).

The sequenced material came from peripheral blood. The clonotype originates from a woman aged 80 or over with COVID-19, enrolled during active disease. V and J are TRBV6-6 and TRBJ1-2; weak D call: TRBD1 (5 bases). The CDR3 sequence: CASSPSPTAFYGYTF. In nucleotides, the CDR3 is TGTGCCAGCAGTCCGAGCCCGACAGCCTTCTATGGCTACACCTTC.